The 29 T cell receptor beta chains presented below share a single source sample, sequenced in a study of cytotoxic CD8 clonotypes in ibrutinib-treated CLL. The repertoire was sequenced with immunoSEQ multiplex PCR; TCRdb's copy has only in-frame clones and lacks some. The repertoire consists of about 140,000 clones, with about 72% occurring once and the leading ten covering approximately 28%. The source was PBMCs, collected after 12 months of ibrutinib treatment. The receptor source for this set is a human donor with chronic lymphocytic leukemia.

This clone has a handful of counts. The CDR3 DNA sequence: TGTGCCAGCAGTTTAGCCCCCGGGGAAAAACTGTTTTTT. It specifies CASSLAPGEKLFF. The genes are TRBV27 and TRBJ1-4; D not resolved. V was clipped by 2 bases and J by 8 bases, with 9 bases between them. In germline, CDR1 is MNHEY, CDR2 SMNVEV (reference sequence). This CDR3 contains 13 residues.

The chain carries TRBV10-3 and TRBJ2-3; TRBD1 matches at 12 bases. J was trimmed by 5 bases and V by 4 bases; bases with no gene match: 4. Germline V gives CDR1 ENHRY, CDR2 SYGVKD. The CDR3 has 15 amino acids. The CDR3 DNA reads TGTGCCATCAGTGGGGGACAGGGGGCAGGAGATACGCAGTATTTT. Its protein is CAISGGQGAGDTQYF.

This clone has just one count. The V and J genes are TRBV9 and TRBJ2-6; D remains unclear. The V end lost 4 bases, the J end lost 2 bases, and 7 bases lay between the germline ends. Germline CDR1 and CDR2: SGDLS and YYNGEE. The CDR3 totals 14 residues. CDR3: CASSTWAGANVLTF. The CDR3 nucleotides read TGTGCCAGCAGCACCTGGGCTGGGGCCAACGTCCTGACTTTC. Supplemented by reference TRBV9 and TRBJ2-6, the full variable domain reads DSGVTQTPKHLITATGQRVTLRCSPRSGDLSVYWYQQSLDQGLQFLIQYYNGEERAKGNILERFSAQQFPDLHSELNLSSLELGDSALYFCASSTWAGANVLTFGAGSRLTVL.

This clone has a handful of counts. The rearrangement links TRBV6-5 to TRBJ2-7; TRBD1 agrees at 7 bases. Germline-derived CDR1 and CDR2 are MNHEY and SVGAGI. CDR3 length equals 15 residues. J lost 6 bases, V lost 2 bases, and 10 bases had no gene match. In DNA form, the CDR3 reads TGTGCCAGCAGTTACAGGGAACAGGGGCTGGGCGAGCAGTACTTC. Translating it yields CASSYREQGLGEQYF.

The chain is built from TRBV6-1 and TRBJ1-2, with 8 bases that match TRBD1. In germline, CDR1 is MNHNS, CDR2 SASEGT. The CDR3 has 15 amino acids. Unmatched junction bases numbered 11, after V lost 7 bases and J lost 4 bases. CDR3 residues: CASKLGQGPAYGYTF. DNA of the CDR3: TGTGCCAGCAAGCTCGGACAGGGCCCTGCCTATGGCTACACCTTC.

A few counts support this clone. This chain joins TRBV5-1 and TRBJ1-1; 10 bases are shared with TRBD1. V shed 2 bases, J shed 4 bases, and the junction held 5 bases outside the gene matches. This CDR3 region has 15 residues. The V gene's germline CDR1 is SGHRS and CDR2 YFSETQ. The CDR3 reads CASSFFGTGATEAFF. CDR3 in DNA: TGCGCCAGCAGCTTTTTCGGGACAGGGGCCACTGAAGCTTTCTTT.

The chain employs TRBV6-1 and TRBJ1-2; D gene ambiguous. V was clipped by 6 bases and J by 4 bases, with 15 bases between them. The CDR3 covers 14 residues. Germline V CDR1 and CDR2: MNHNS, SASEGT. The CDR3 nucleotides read TGTGCCAGCAGAGCCTTTACAGACGTCTATGGCTACACCTTC. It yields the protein CASRAFTDVYGYTF.

The CDR3: CASSLDEETQYF. For the CDR3, the DNA is TGCGCCAGCAGCTTGGATGAAGAGACCCAGTACTTC. The V call is TRBV5-1, the J call TRBJ2-5; D uncertain. Germline V gene sequence: CDR1 SGHRS, CDR2 YFSETQ. The V end was cut by 0 bases, the J end by 3 bases, with 3 bases between. This CDR3 has 12 residues.

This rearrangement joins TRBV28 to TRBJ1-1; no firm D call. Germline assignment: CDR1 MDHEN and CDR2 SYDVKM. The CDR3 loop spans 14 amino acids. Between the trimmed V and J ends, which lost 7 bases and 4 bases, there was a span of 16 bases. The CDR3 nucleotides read TGTGCCAGCACTAATACGGGGAGTTTCACTGAAGCTTTCTTT. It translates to CASTNTGSFTEAFF.

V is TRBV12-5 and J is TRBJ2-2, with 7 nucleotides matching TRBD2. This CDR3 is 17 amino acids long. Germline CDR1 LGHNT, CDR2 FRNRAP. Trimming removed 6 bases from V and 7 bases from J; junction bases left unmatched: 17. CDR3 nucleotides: TGTGCTAGTGGCCCCTTGTCCGGCGGGAGAGTTGGCGGGGAGCTGTTTTTT. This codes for CASGPLSGGRVGGELFF.

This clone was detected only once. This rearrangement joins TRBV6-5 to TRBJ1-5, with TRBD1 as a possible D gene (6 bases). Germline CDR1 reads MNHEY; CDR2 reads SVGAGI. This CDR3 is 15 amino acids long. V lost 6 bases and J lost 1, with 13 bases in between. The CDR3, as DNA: TGTGCCAGCAGCAGGGGAGTAGTGAGCAATCAGCCCCAGCATTTT. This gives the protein CASSRGVVSNQPQHF.

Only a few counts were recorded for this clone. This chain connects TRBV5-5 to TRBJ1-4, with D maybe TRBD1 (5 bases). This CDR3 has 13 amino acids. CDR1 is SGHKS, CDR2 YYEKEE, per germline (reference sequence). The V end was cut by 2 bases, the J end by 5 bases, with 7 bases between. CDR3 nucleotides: TGTGCCAGCAGCTTTTCAGGGAATGAAAAACTGTTTTTT. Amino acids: CASSFSGNEKLFF.

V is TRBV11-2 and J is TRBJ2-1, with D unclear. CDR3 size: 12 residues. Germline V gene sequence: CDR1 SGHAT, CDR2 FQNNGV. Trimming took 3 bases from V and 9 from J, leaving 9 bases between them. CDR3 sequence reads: CASSFLLSEQFF. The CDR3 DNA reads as TGTGCCAGCAGCTTCCTCCTTTCTGAGCAGTTCTTC.

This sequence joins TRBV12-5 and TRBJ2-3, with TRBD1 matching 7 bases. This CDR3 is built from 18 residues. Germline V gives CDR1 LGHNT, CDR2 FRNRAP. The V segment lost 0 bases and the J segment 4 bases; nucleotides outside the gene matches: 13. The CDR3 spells CASGLVQFRTGSSDTQYF. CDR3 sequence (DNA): TGTGCTAGTGGTTTGGTACAATTCAGGACAGGTTCTTCAGATACGCAGTATTTT.

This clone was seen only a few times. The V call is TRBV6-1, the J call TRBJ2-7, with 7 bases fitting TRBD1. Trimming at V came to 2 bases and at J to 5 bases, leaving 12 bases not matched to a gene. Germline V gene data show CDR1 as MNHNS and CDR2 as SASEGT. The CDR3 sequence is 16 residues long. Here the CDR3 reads CASSEHGGDRVNEQYF. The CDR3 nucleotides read TGTGCCAGCAGTGAACATGGGGGAGACAGGGTTAACGAGCAGTACTTC.

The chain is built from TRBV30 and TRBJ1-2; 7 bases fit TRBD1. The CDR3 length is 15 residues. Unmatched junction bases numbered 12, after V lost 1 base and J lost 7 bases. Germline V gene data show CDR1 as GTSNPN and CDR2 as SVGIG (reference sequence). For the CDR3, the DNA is TGTGCCTGGAGTGGCGGGACAGCTGCCTGGATTGGCTACACCTTC. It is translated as CAWSGGTAAWIGYTF. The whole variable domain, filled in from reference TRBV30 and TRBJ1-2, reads SQTIHQWPATLVQPVGSPLSLECTVEGTSNPNLYWYRQAAGRGLQLLFYSVGIGQISSEVPQNLSASRPQDRQFILSSKKLLLSDSGFYLCAWSGGTAAWIGYTFGSGTRLTVV.

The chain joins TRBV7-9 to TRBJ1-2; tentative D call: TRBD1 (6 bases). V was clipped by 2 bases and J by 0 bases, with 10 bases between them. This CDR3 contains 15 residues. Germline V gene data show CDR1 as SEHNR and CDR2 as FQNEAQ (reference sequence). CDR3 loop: CASSLPGASNYGYTF. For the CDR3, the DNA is TGTGCCAGCAGCTTACCAGGGGCCTCTAACTATGGCTACACCTTC.

The CDR3, as DNA: TGTGCCAGCAGCTTAGGTCAGGGAGGAGCCGGGGAGCTGTTTTTT. It encodes CASSLGQGGAGELFF. The chain has TRBV13 and TRBJ2-2; D might be TRBD2 (6 bases). V dropped 0 bases and J dropped 6 bases, with 11 bases sitting between them. CDR3 size: 15 residues. CDR1 PRHDT and CDR2 FYEKMQ come from the germline V gene (reference sequence).

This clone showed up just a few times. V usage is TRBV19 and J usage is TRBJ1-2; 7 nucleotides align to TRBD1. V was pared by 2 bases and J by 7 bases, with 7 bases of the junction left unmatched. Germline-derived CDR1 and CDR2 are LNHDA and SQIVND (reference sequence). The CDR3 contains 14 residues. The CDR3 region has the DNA TGTGCCAGTAGTATACTAAGACAGGGCAGTGGCTACACCTTC. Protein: CASSILRQGSGYTF.

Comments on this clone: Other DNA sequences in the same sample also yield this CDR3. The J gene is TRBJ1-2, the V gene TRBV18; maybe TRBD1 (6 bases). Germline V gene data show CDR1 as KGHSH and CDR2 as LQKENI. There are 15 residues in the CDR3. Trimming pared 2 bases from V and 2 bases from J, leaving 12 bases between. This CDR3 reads CASSPGAGANYGYTF. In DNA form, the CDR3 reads TGTGCCAGCTCACCAGGTGCAGGGGCAAACTATGGCTACACCTTC.

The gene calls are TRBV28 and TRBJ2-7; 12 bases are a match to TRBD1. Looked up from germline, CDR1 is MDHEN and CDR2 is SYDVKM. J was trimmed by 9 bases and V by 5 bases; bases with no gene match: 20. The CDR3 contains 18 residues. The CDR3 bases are TGTGCCAGCAGTGGGGGGACAGGGGGCGCTTCTCGACTACGTGGGCAGTACTTC. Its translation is CASSGGTGGASRLRGQYF.

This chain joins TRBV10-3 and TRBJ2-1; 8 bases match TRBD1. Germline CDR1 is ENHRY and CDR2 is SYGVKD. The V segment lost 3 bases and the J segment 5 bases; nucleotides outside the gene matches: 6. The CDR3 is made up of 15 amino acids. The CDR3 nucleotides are TGTGCCATCAGTGATTGGACAGGGTATAACAATGAGCAGTTCTTC. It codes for CAISDWTGYNNEQFF.

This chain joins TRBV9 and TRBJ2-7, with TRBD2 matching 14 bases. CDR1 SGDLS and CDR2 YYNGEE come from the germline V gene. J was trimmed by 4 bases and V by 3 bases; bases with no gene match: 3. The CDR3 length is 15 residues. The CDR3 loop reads CASSAGTSGGYEQYF. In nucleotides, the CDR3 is TGTGCCAGCAGCGCCGGGACTAGCGGGGGATACGAGCAGTACTTC.

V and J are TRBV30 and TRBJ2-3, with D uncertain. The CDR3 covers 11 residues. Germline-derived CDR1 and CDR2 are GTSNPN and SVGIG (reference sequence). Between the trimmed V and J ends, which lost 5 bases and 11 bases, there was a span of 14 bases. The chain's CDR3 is CAWAIEVGQYF. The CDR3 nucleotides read TGTGCCTGGGCCATCGAGGTGGGGCAGTATTTT. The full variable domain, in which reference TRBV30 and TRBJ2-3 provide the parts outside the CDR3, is SQTIHQWPATLVQPVGSPLSLECTVEGTSNPNLYWYRQAAGRGLQLLFYSVGIGQISSEVPQNLSASRPQDRQFILSSKKLLLSDSGFYLCAWAIEVGQYFGPGTRLTVL.

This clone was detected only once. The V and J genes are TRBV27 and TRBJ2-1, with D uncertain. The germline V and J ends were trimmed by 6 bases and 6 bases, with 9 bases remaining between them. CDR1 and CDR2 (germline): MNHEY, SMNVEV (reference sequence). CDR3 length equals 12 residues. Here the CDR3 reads CASRKLINEQFF. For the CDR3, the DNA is TGTGCCAGCAGGAAGCTAATCAATGAGCAGTTCTTC.

The CDR3 nucleotides are TGTGCCACCAGCAGAGAAATCTACTATGGCTACACCTTC. This translates into CATSREIYYGYTF. The V and J genes are TRBV15 and TRBJ1-2; no clear D gene. V lost 0 bases and J lost 3, with 5 bases in between. This CDR3 contains 13 residues. CDR1 LNHNV and CDR2 YYDKDF come from the germline V gene (reference sequence).

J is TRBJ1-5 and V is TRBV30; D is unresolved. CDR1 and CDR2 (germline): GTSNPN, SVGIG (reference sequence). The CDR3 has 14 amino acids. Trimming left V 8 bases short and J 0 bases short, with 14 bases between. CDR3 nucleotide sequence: TGTGCCAGCAGGAGGGTCTATAGCAATCAGCCCCAGCATTTT. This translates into CASRRVYSNQPQHF.

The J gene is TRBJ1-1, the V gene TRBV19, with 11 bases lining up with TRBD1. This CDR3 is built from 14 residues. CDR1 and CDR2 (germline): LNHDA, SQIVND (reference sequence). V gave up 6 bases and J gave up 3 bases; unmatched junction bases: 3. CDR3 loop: CASRDRGRDTEAFF. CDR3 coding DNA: TGTGCCAGTAGGGACAGGGGGCGGGACACTGAAGCTTTCTTT.

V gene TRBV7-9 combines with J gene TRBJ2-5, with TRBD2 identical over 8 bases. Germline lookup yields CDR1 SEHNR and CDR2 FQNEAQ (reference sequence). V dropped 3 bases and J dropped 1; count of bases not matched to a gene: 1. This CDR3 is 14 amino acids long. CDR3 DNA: TGTGCCAGCAGCTTGGGACTAGGCCAAGAGACCCAGTACTTC. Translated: CASSLGLGQETQYF.